These 25 T cell receptor beta chains were sequenced from one sample in a study of blood T cells in healthy people across ages. With a J-beta primer mix and a sample-barcoded 5' primer, a second PCR ran 7 to 11 cycles. TCRdb reprocessed the 5' RACE reads via MiXCR and lists one record per CDR3 protein. The table has roughly 680,000 distinct CDR3 sequences, 45% to 60% seen once. Sequenced material: blood. These receptors originate from a woman of 80 years or more in good health.

Points on this clonotype: This may arise from a read error, as a much more abundant clone is one base away. CDR3: CASSLDGGTFNEQFF. The CDR3 DNA follows: TGCGCCAGCAGCTTGGACGGGGGGACCTTTAATGAGCAGTTCTTC. V and J are TRBV5-1 and TRBJ2-1, with TRBD2 matching 7 bases. V trimming: 0 bases; J trimming: 7 bases; junction bases outside the gene matches: 7. Germline values: CDR1 SGHRS, CDR2 YFSETQ. The CDR3 is 15 residues long.

This clonotype has at least ten counts. This chain connects TRBV25-1 to TRBJ2-5, with D perhaps matching TRBD2 (6 bases). V shed 0 bases and J shed 5 bases, with 7 bases lying between them. Per the germline V gene, CDR1 is MGHDK and CDR2 is SYGVNS. The CDR3 consists of 13 residues. CDR3 in DNA: TGTGCCAGCAGTGAATATCGGGGGGAGACCCAGTACTTC. Its translation: CASSEYRGETQYF.

V gene TRBV20-1 combines with J gene TRBJ2-7; 8 nucleotides line up with TRBD1. Gene TRBJ2-5 matches the end of the DNA better, so the J call may be wrong. There are 13 residues in the CDR3. Germline CDR1 reads DFQATT; CDR2 reads SNEGSKA (reference sequence). Here the CDR3 DNA reads TGCAGTGCTAGTGGACAGGGAGGAGAGACCCAGTACTTC. Translating gives CSASGQGGETQYF.

Regarding this clonotype: Being one base from a much bigger clone, this may be a read error. The rearrangement links TRBV6-5 to TRBJ2-7; weak D call: TRBD2 (6 bases). The closer fit of TRBJ2-5 to the DNA end suggests the J call may be wrong. The CDR3 spans 13 residues. CDR1 is MNHEY, CDR2 SVGAGI, per germline. The CDR3 coding sequence is TGTGCCGGCACGCGGGACCTCCAAGAGACCCAGTACTTC. Its protein product is CAGTRDLQETQYF.

In this sample, this clonotype turned up many times. The rearrangement uses TRBV7-9 and TRBJ2-1; 8 bases fit TRBD2. Germline V gene lookup returns CDR1 SEHNR and CDR2 FQNEAQ (reference sequence). With V trimmed by 5 bases and J by 5 bases, 2 bases remained unmatched. This CDR3 comprises 13 residues. DNA for the CDR3: TGTGCCAGCAGCATGGGACTAGACAATGAGCAGTTCTTC. Translated: CASSMGLDNEQFF. The whole variable domain, remainder taken from reference TRBV7-9 and TRBJ2-1, is DTGVSQNPRHKITKRGQNVTFRCDPISEHNRLYWYRQTLGQGPEFLTYFQNEAQLEKSRLLSDRFSAERPKGSFSTLEIQRTEQGDSAMYLCASSMGLDNEQFFGPGTRLTVL.

This clonotype occurred many times. This chain joins TRBV5-1 and TRBJ2-2; D uncertain. Germline lookup yields CDR1 SGHRS and CDR2 YFSETQ. Trimming removed 0 bases at V and 0 bases at J, with 6 bases between. The CDR3 contains 15 residues. The CDR3 DNA sequence: TGCGCCAGCAGCTTGGGGCTAGCGAACACCGGGGAGCTGTTTTTT. This translates into CASSLGLANTGELFF.

Comments on this clonotype: This may be a read error: a much more frequent sequence differs by one nucleotide. The chain employs TRBV28 and TRBJ2-5, with D perhaps TRBD2 (6 bases). Germline V gene sequence: CDR1 MDHEN, CDR2 SYDVKM. CDR3 length: 12 residues. The CDR3 DNA sequence: TGTACCACCGGAGGAGGGTACAATGAGCAGTACTTC. This translates into CTTGGGYNEQYF.

The V call is TRBV7-9, the J call TRBJ2-1, with D perhaps TRBD2 (7 bases). V was trimmed by 5 bases and J by 7 bases, leaving 12 bases between them. This CDR3 is 13 amino acids long. Germline V CDR1 and CDR2: SEHNR, FQNEAQ (reference sequence). The CDR3 coding sequence is TGTGCCAGCAGCGTGGGGGGGCGGAATGAGCAGTTCTTC. Translating gives CASSVGGRNEQFF.

This sequence joins TRBV20-1 and TRBJ2-2, with 9 bases that match TRBD1. The CDR3 covers 15 residues. The V gene's germline CDR1 is DFQATT and CDR2 SNEGSKA (reference sequence). J gave up 6 bases and V 4 bases, and 9 bases lay outside the gene matches. The DNA of the CDR3 is TGCAGTGCTACGACGACAGGGGGATCTGCCGGGGAGCTGTTTTTT. Its protein is CSATTTGGSAGELFF.

This clonotype has a single count. A single base separates this from a much larger clone, so it may be a read error. The rearrangement joins TRBV20-1 to TRBJ2-3; 9 nucleotides agree with TRBD1. CDR3 length equals 14 residues. V trimming: 8 bases; J trimming: 5 bases; junction bases outside the gene matches: 11. Germline-derived CDR1 and CDR2 are DFQATT and SNEGSKA (reference sequence). The CDR3 DNA sequence: TGCAGTACTTCCCCCGGGACAGGGCTAGATACGCAGTATTTT. It codes for CSTSPGTGLDTQYF.

In this sample, this clonotype turned up many times. The chain carries TRBV13 and TRBJ2-3; 12 positions agree with TRBD1. The CDR3 is 13 residues long. The germline CDR1 and CDR2 sequences are PRHDT and FYEKMQ (reference sequence). V shed 5 bases and J 14 bases; nucleotides not matched to a gene: 8. The CDR3 DNA sequence: TGTGCCAGCAGCCCGCAAGGGACAGGGGGCGGGTATTTT. This gives the protein CASSPQGTGGGYF.

This clonotype was seen just once. The gene calls are TRBV29-1 and TRBJ2-1; TRBD2 matches at 13 bases. Germline assignment: CDR1 SQVTM and CDR2 ANQGSEA. With 6 bases clipped from V and 0 bases from J, the junction kept 5 bases outside the gene matches. The CDR3 has 16 amino acids. The CDR3 region is CSVTTSGRASYNEQFF. Here the CDR3 DNA reads TGCAGCGTAACTACTAGCGGGAGGGCCTCCTACAATGAGCAGTTCTTC.

The chain links TRBV30 to TRBJ2-1; weak D call: TRBD1 (6 bases). CDR3 length equals 15 residues. The V end was cut by 2 bases, the J end by 5 bases, with 16 bases between. Germline V CDR1 and CDR2: GTSNPN, SVGIG (reference sequence). The CDR3 region is CAWSRLGAANNEQFF. The CDR3 nucleotides are TGTGCCTGGAGTAGGTTGGGGGCAGCTAACAATGAGCAGTTCTTC. Together with reference TRBV30 and TRBJ2-1, the CDR3 gives the full variable domain: SQTIHQWPATLVQPVGSPLSLECTVEGTSNPNLYWYRQAAGRGLQLLFYSVGIGQISSEVPQNLSASRPQDRQFILSSKKLLLSDSGFYLCAWSRLGAANNEQFFGPGTRLTVL.

As concerns this clonotype: This may stem from a read error, because a much larger clone lies one nucleotide away. The chain uses TRBV5-1 and TRBJ2-1; D perhaps matches TRBD1 (5 bases). Trimming shortened V by 3 bases and J by 5 bases, and 15 bases separated the two germline ends. Germline values: CDR1 SGHRS, CDR2 YFSETQ. The CDR3 runs to 15 residues. The CDR3 spells CASSSTVTANNEQFF. The CDR3 nucleotides are TGCGCCAGCAGCTCGACAGTAACGGCAAACAATGAGCAGTTCTTC.

The chain employs TRBV20-1 and TRBJ1-6, with D uncertain. The length of the CDR3 is 15 residues. The germline V gene has CDR1 DFQATT and CDR2 SNEGSKA (reference sequence). V lost 3 bases and J 2 bases, leaving 11 bases between the germline ends. The CDR3 reads CSARGLGTYNSPLHF. The CDR3 DNA reads TGCAGTGCTAGGGGCCTCGGGACCTATAATTCACCCCTCCACTTT.

This clonotype has only a few counts. The genes are TRBV5-1 and TRBJ2-2, with TRBD2 matching 9 bases. Germline V lookup: CDR1 SGHRS, CDR2 YFSETQ. J gave up 1 base and V 3 bases, and 4 bases lay outside the gene matches. There are 16 residues in the CDR3. As DNA, the CDR3 is TGCGCCAGCAGCTCCAGACTAGCGGAGAACACCGGGGAGCTGTTTTTT. This sequence encodes CASSSRLAENTGELFF.

The V and J genes are TRBV10-3 and TRBJ2-2, with 9 bases identical to TRBD1. The ends lost 7 bases at V and 5 bases at J; junction bases unmatched: 11. CDR1 and CDR2 (germline): ENHRY, SYGVKD. CDR3 size: 16 residues. Here the CDR3 DNA reads TGTGCCATCACTTTGGGACAGGGAGAGCGGACCGGGGAGCTGTTTTTT. This gives the protein CAITLGQGERTGELFF.

Comments on this clonotype: This may stem from a read error, because a much larger clone lies one nucleotide away. CDR3 in amino acids: CVSGGGYNEQYF. Here the CDR3 DNA reads TGTGTCAGTGGGGGGGGTTACAATGAGCAGTACTTC. This rearrangement joins TRBV7-9 to TRBJ2-1, with 7 bases matching TRBD2. The closer fit of TRBJ2-7 to the DNA end suggests the J call may be wrong. This CDR3 contains 12 residues. CDR1 is SEHNR, CDR2 FQNEAQ, per germline (reference sequence).

The chain links TRBV3-1 to TRBJ1-2, with a possible D match to TRBD1 (6 bases). The germline V gene has CDR1 LGHDT and CDR2 YNNKEL (reference sequence). This CDR3 spans 13 amino acids. The V end lost 1 base, the J end lost 8 bases, and 11 bases lay between the germline ends. CDR3 protein: CASSQVAGVGYTF. The CDR3 DNA is TGTGCCAGCAGCCAAGTGGCAGGGGTCGGCTACACCTTC. The variable domain in full, with the rest retrieved from reference TRBV3-1 and TRBJ1-2, is DTAVSQTPKYLVTQMGNDKSIKCEQNLGHDTMYWYKQDSKKFLKIMFSYNNKELIINETVPNRFSPKSPDKAHLNLHINSLELGDSAVYFCASSQVAGVGYTFGSGTRLTVV.

This chain joins TRBV7-2 and TRBJ2-1, with D unresolved. Trimming removed 3 bases at V and 4 bases at J, with 19 bases between. The CDR3 spans 17 residues. Germline-derived CDR1 and CDR2 are SGHTA and FQGNSA. This chain's CDR3 is CASSFGNRAQRYNEQFF. CDR3 coding DNA: TGTGCCAGCAGCTTCGGAAACAGAGCCCAACGTTACAATGAGCAGTTCTTC.

This rearrangement joins TRBV6-2 or TRBV6-3 to TRBJ1-1; D gene ambiguous. The CDR3 has 13 amino acids. Trimming shortened V by 5 bases and J by 4 bases, and 11 bases separated the two germline ends. CDR1 and CDR2 from the germline V gene are MNHEY and SVGEGT. The CDR3 nucleotides read TGTGCCAGCAGTCCTCCGGGAACCACTGAAGCTTTCTTT. Its protein product is CASSPPGTTEAFF.

As for this clonotype: This may stem from a read error, because a much larger clone lies one nucleotide away. J is TRBJ2-6 and V is TRBV2; 7 nucleotides match TRBD1. There are 16 residues in the CDR3. Germline V lookup: CDR1 SNHLY, CDR2 FYNNEI. CDR3 DNA sequence: TGTGCCAGTAAACCTACAGGGGCCTCTGGGGCCAACGGCCTGACTTTC. It is translated as CASKPTGASGANGLTF. The whole variable domain, remainder taken from reference TRBV2 and TRBJ2-6, is EPEVTQTPSHQVTQMGQEVILRCVPISNHLYFYWYRQILGQKVEFLVSFYNNEISEKSEIFDDQFSVERPDGSNFTLKIRSTKLEDSAMYFCASKPTGASGANGLTFGAGSRLTVL.

As concerns this clonotype: A much larger clone sits a single nucleotide away, making a read error possible. The V call is TRBV7-9, the J call TRBJ2-5; D ambiguous. CDR1 is SEHNR and CDR2 is FQNEAQ in the germline V gene (reference sequence). CDR3 length: 13 residues. The CDR3 DNA sequence: TGTGCCAGCAACTTATTCTCCAAGGAGACCCAGTACTTC. This translates into CASNLFSKETQYF.

This clonotype was counted at least ten times. The J gene is TRBJ2-7, the V gene TRBV30; 7 bases agree with TRBD2. This CDR3 comprises 12 residues. The J segment lost 4 bases and the V segment lost 2 bases, leaving 2 bases of the junction unmatched. CDR1 is GTSNPN, CDR2 SVGIG, per germline (reference sequence). The CDR3 loop is CAWSLAGYEQYF. As DNA, the CDR3 is TGTGCCTGGAGTTTAGCGGGTTACGAGCAGTACTTC. The whole variable domain, remainder taken from reference TRBV30 and TRBJ2-7, is SQTIHQWPATLVQPVGSPLSLECTVEGTSNPNLYWYRQAAGRGLQLLFYSVGIGQISSEVPQNLSASRPQDRQFILSSKKLLLSDSGFYLCAWSLAGYEQYFGPGTRLTVT.

The chain uses TRBV5-1 and TRBJ1-4; unclear D gene. The CDR3 is made up of 14 amino acids. V was clipped by 0 bases and J by 5 bases, with 8 bases between them. Germline CDR1 reads SGHRS; CDR2 reads YFSETQ. The CDR3 spells CASSLDTINEKLFF. The CDR3 region has the DNA TGCGCCAGCAGCTTGGACACCATAAATGAAAAACTGTTTTTT.